This TCR beta chain appears in the sequencing data of a study of blood T cells in healthy people across ages. The study's findings and limits: Aged donors had fewer naive CD4+ cells and lower diversity than long-lived donors.

Using a J-beta primer mix together with a sample-barcoded 5' primer, a second PCR was run for roughly 7 to 11 cycles. TCRdb re-called the 5' RACE reads with MiXCR, one entry per CDR3 protein. The data show 1.5 million to 2 million distinct CDR3 sequences, around 36% seen once. Extractions gave at least 5.5 micrograms of total RNA per sample. As for this clonotype: What it binds is unknown.

The sequence was obtained from a woman in her 30s in good health. Sequenced material: blood.

This CDR3 is CASSFGTNEKLFF. The DNA of the CDR3 is TGCGCCAGCAGCTTCGGAACTAATGAAAAACTGTTTTTT. The chain employs TRBV5-1 and TRBJ1-4; D gene ambiguous. CDR1 and CDR2 (germline): SGHRS, YFSETQ. This CDR3 comprises 13 residues. Trimming removed 2 bases at V and 1 base at J, with 3 bases between.